A selection of T cell receptor beta chains follows, all from one sample in a study of cytotoxic CD8 clonotypes in ibrutinib-treated CLL. The table came from immunoSEQ multiplex PCR; TCRdb's copy has only in-frame clones and leaves some out. The repertoire holds 250,000 to 350,000 clones, with about 72% as singletons. The specimen comprised PBMCs, sampled at disease progression, from a patient treated with ibrutinib. The receptors originated from a human donor with chronic lymphocytic leukemia. Both conserved end residues are part of each CDR3. Each record gives: CDR3 DNA, CDR3 protein, clone size, J gene, V gene, D gene. The D gene is left open where the match is weak. Rows may omit the clone size; those that give it use once, few, many or a size class.

TGTGCCAGCAGCTTGAGGGACAACTCCTACGAGCAGTACTTC | CASSLRDNSYEQYF | NA | TRBJ2-7 | TRBV5-6 | NA
TGTGCCAGCAGGTGGACTAGCGGGTCTTCCTACGAGCAGTACTTC | CASRWTSGSSYEQYF | NA | TRBJ2-7 | TRBV2 | TRBD2
TGTGCCACCAGCAGAGTGATACCCCCCTATAGCAATCAGCCCCAGCATTTT | CATSRVIPPYSNQPQHF | NA | TRBJ1-5 | TRBV15 | NA
TGTGCCAGCAGCGAAAACCCGGGACGGAGCCTTTCACCCCTCCACTTT | CASSENPGRSLSPLHF | once | TRBJ1-6 | TRBV7-6 | NA
TGTGCCATCAGTGAGTCAAGGGGACAGGGGGCGTCAGATACGCAGTATTTT | CAISESRGQGASDTQYF | NA | TRBJ2-3 | TRBV10-3 | TRBD1
TGTGCCAGCAGCTTAGGAGGGGGTGGGGAGCAGTTCTTC | CASSLGGGGEQFF | NA | TRBJ2-1 | TRBV11-2 | NA
TGTGCCAGCAGTTTGGTGGGGCGCATCGGCACTGAAGCTTTCTTT | CASSLVGRIGTEAFF | NA | TRBJ1-1 | TRBV28 | NA
TGTGCCAGCAGTGAGGGCCAGGGCTATGGCTACACCTTC | CASSEGQGYGYTF | few | TRBJ1-2 | TRBV2 | NA
TGCGCCAGCAGCTTGTTGACAGGGGTCACTGAAGCTTTCTTT | CASSLLTGVTEAFF | NA | TRBJ1-1 | TRBV5-1 | TRBD1
TGTGCCAGCAGCTTAGTTTCGTCGAGTTACGAGCAGTACTTC | CASSLVSSSYEQYF | NA | TRBJ2-7 | TRBV7-9 | NA
TGTGCCAGCAGCAACAGGGAGAACACTGAAGCTTTCTTT | CASSNRENTEAFF | NA | TRBJ1-1 | TRBV6-6 | NA
TGCAGCGTTGAAGCCTACCCGACAGGGAGATATGGCTACACCTTC | CSVEAYPTGRYGYTF | few | TRBJ1-2 | TRBV29-1 | TRBD1
TGTGCCAGCTCTGTCAGTTTCAGGGGAGGAACTGAAGCTTTCTTT | CASSVSFRGGTEAFF | NA | TRBJ1-1 | TRBV18 | NA
TGTGCCAGCAGTCTTACTCCTACAGGGTGGATCGGCTACACCTTC | CASSLTPTGWIGYTF | few | TRBJ1-2 | TRBV27 | NA
TGTGCCAGCAGCTTAAAGGTTCAGGGGGGTACGAACACCGGGGAGCTGTTTTTT | CASSLKVQGGTNTGELFF | few | TRBJ2-2 | TRBV7-3 | NA
TGTGCCAGCAGCTTAGGGGGACCGAACACCGGGGAGCTGTTTTTT | CASSLGGPNTGELFF | NA | TRBJ2-2 | TRBV11-3 | NA
TGTGCCAGCAGCGCCCCTCGGGACAGGTCCTCTGGGGCCAACGTCCTGACTTTC | CASSAPRDRSSGANVLTF | NA | TRBJ2-6 | TRBV9 | TRBD1
TGTGCCAGCAGCTTAAGTCCAGATACGCAGTATTTT | CASSLSPDTQYF | NA | TRBJ2-3 | TRBV7-9 | NA
TGTGCCAGCAGTTTATGGGGGACCCTCCACTACGAGCAGTACTTC | CASSLWGTLHYEQYF | NA | TRBJ2-7 | TRBV28 | NA
TGTGCCAGCAGCCCCGAAGGGTTGGCTGGCGGGAGGGCCCACAATGAGCAGTTCTTC | CASSPEGLAGGRAHNEQFF | NA | TRBJ2-1 | TRBV9 | TRBD2
TGTGCCGCGTCAGGCTTTGAAGATGGCTACACCTTC | CAASGFEDGYTF | NA | TRBJ1-2 | TRBV6-5 | NA
TGTGCCAGCAGCTTATGGCGGTACACAGATACGCAGTATTTT | CASSLWRYTDTQYF | NA | TRBJ2-3 | TRBV7-2 | NA
TGCGCCAGCAGCTTGGGGACAGGGTCGTTGGGGGCATCTGGAAACACCATATATTTT | CASSLGTGSLGASGNTIYF | NA | TRBJ1-3 | TRBV5-1 | TRBD1
TGTGCCAGCAGCCCCCCACGAGACCGGTACGAGCAGTACTTC | CASSPPRDRYEQYF | NA | TRBJ2-7 | TRBV7-9 | NA
TGCGCCAGCAGTGATATGGCGGGACAGCTAGCTAACTATGGCTACACCTTC | CASSDMAGQLANYGYTF | NA | TRBJ1-2 | TRBV10-2 | TRBD1
TGTGCCAGCAGCCCCAGTTACGGTGGATCACCCCTCCACTTT | CASSPSYGGSPLHF | NA | TRBJ1-6 | TRBV9 | NA
TGTGCCAGCTCACCACAACCACACTACTCCTATAATTCACCCCTCCACTTT | CASSPQPHYSYNSPLHF | NA | TRBJ1-6 | TRBV18 | NA
TGTGCCAGTAGTATAAGGACAGGACTCTACGAGCAGTACTTC | CASSIRTGLYEQYF | NA | TRBJ2-7 | TRBV19 | TRBD1
TGCGCCAGCAGCCAAGATTACAGGGGTGGCACTGAAGCTTTCTTT | CASSQDYRGGTEAFF | NA | TRBJ1-1 | TRBV4-1 | TRBD1
TGTGCCAGCAGCATAAACAGGGGAAATACGCAGTATTTT | CASSINRGNTQYF | NA | TRBJ2-3 | TRBV7-3 | TRBD1
TGCGCCAGCAGTGAGCTTAGGGGGCGCTGGGAGACCCAGTACTTC | CASSELRGRWETQYF | NA | TRBJ2-5 | TRBV10-2 | TRBD1
TGTGCCAGCTCACCCGCGGCGAGGGTTTACGAGCAGTACTTC | CASSPAARVYEQYF | NA | TRBJ2-7 | TRBV18 | NA
TGCGCCAGCAGTGATCAGGGACAGGGGAACACCGGGGAGCTGTTTTTT | CASSDQGQGNTGELFF | NA | TRBJ2-2 | TRBV10-1 | TRBD1
TGTGCCAGCAGCGTCGCAGACGGACTAGTTTACGAGCAGTACTTC | CASSVADGLVYEQYF | NA | TRBJ2-7 | TRBV9 | TRBD2
TGTGCCAGCAGCTTTTTTTGGCCCAAAACAGGGGGCGCAACCTACGAGCAGTACTTC | CASSFFWPKTGGATYEQYF | NA | TRBJ2-7 | TRBV7-2 | TRBD1
TGCAGTGCTAGAGATCCTGGGGCCCAGTACTTC | CSARDPGAQYF | once | TRBJ2-5 | TRBV20-1 | NA
TGTGCCAGCAGCCAAGGCGGGAGCTCCTACAATGAGCAGTTCTTC | CASSQGGSSYNEQFF | once | TRBJ2-1 | TRBV4-2 | TRBD2
TGTGCCAGCAGTGAACTTTGGGTCGGCTATGGCTACACCTTC | CASSELWVGYGYTF | NA | TRBJ1-2 | TRBV2 | NA
TGTGCCAGCAGTGAAACGGGTGGAGAGCAGTACTTC | CASSETGGEQYF | few | TRBJ2-7 | TRBV2 | NA
TGTGCCAGCAGTGCCCACAGGACATCGGACACTGAAGCTTTCTTT | CASSAHRTSDTEAFF | NA | TRBJ1-1 | TRBV6-1 | NA
TGTGCCAGCAGCTTCGTGGGTTCCTACGAGCAGTACTTC | CASSFVGSYEQYF | NA | TRBJ2-7 | TRBV5-6 | NA
TGTGCCAGCAGGCGTACCACGGGACTCTTAGCTAGCACAGATACGCAGTATTTT | CASRRTTGLLASTDTQYF | NA | TRBJ2-3 | TRBV7-2 | NA
TGTGCCACGACCCCCGACGGGGCCAACGGGGGGGGCGAGCAGTACTTC | CATTPDGANGGGEQYF | NA | TRBJ2-7 | TRBV19 | TRBD2
TGTGCCAGCAGCATGAGGACGGATGCAAACACCATATATTTT | CASSMRTDANTIYF | NA | TRBJ1-3 | TRBV7-3 | NA
TGTGCCAGCAGCTGGCAGTTCCGTTCCGTCGGGGCCTACGAGCAGTACTTC | CASSWQFRSVGAYEQYF | few | TRBJ2-7 | TRBV7-2 | NA